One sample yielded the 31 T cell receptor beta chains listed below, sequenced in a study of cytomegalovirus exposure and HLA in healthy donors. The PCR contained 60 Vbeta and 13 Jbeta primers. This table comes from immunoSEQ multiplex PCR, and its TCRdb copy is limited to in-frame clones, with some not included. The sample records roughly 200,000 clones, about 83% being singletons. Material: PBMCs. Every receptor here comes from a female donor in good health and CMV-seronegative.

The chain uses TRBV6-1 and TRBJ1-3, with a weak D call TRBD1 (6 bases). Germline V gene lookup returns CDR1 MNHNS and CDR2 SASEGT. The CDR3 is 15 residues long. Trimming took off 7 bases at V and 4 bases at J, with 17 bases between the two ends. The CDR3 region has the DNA TGTGCCAGCACTCGCTCAACAGGGAAGGGAAACACCATATATTTT. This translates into CASTRSTGKGNTIYF.

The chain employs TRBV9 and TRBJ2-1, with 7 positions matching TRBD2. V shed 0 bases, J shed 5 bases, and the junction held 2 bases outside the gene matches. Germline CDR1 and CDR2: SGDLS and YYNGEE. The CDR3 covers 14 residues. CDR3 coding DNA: TGTGCCAGCAGCGTAGGGGGGGGAAACAATGAGCAGTTCTTC. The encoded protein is CASSVGGGNNEQFF.

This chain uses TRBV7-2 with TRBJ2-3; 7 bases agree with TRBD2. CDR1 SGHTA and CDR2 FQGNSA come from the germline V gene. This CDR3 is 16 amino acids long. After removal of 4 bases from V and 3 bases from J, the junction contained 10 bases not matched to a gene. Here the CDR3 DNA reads TGTGCCAGCAGCTCCCGCCGGGGCGGGAGTACAGATACGCAGTATTTT. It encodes CASSSRRGGSTDTQYF. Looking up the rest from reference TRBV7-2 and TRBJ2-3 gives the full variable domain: GAGVSQSPSNKVTEKGKDVELRCDPISGHTALYWYRQSLGQGLEFLIYFQGNSAPDKSGLPSDRFSAERTGGSVSTLTIQRTQQEDSAVYLCASSSRRGGSTDTQYFGPGTRLTVL.

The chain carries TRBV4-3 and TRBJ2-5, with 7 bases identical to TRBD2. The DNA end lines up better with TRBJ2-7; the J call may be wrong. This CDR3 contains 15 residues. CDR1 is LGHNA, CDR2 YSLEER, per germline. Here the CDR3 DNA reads TGCGCCAGCAGCCAAGAATACGGCGGGAGCTACGAGCAGTACTTC. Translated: CASSQEYGGSYEQYF.

The CDR3 here is CASSRAPALTQETQYF. The CDR3 DNA is TGTGCCAGTAGTAGGGCGCCGGCTTTGACCCAAGAGACCCAGTACTTC. J is TRBJ2-5 and V is TRBV19; D unresolved. The CDR3 totals 16 residues. Germline V CDR1 and CDR2: LNHDA, SQIVND (reference sequence). V was cut by 4 bases and J by 1 base, with 16 bases left in between. Combining the CDR3 with reference TRBV19 and TRBJ2-5 gives the whole variable domain DGGITQSPKYLFRKEGQNVTLSCEQNLNHDAMYWYRQDPGQGLRLIYYSQIVNDFQKGDIAEGYSVSREKKESFPLTVTSAQKNPTAFYLCASSRAPALTQETQYFGPGTRLLVL.

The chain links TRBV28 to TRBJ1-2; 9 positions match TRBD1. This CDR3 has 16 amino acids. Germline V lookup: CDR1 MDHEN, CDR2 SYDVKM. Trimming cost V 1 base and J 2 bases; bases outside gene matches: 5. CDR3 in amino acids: CASSLSGTGINYGYTF. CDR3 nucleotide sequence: TGTGCCAGCAGTTTATCTGGGACAGGGATCAACTATGGCTACACCTTC.

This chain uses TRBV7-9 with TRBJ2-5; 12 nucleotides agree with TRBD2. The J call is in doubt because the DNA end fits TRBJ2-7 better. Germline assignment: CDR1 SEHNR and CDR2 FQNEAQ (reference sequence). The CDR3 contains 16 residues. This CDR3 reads CASSSTSGGTIYEQYF. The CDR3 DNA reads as TGTGCCAGCAGCTCGACTAGCGGGGGAACAATCTACGAGCAGTACTTC.

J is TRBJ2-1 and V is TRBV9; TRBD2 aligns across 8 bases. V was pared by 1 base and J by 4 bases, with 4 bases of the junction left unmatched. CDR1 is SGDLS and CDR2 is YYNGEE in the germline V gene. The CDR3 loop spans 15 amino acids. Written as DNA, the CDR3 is TGTGCCAGCAGCGTAAGCAGCGGGAGTTACAATGAGCAGTTCTTC. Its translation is CASSVSSGSYNEQFF.

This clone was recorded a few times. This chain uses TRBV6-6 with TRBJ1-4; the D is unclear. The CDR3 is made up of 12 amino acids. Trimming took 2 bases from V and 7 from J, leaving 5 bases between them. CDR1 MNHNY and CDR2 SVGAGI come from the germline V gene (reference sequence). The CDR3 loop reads CASSYEGEKLFF. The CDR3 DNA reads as TGTGCCAGCAGTTACGAGGGTGAAAAACTGTTTTTT.

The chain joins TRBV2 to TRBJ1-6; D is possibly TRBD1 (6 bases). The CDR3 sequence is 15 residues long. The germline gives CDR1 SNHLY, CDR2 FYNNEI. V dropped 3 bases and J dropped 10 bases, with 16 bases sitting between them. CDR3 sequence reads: CASSELGGGNSPLHF. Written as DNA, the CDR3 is TGTGCCAGCAGTGAGCTGGGAGGGGGAAACTCACCCCTCCACTTT.

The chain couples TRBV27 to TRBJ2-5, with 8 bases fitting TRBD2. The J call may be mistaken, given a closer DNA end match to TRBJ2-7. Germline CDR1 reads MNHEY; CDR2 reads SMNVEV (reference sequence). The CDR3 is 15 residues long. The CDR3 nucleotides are TGTGCCAGCAGCTTACGGGGGGGTCCCCCCTACGAGCAGTACTTC. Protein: CASSLRGGPPYEQYF.

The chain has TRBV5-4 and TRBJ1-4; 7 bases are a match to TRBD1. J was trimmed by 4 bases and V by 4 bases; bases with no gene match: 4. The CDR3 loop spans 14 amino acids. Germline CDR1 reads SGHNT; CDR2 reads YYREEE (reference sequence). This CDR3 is CASSTGQINEKLFF. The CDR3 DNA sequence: TGTGCCAGCAGCACGGGACAGATTAATGAAAAACTGTTTTTT.

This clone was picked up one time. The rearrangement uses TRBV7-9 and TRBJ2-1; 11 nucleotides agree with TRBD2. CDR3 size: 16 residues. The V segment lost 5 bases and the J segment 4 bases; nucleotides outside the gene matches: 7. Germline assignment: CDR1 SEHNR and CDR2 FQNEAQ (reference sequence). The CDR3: CASSLSLAGVYNEQFF. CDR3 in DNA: TGTGCCAGCAGCCTATCACTAGCGGGGGTATACAATGAGCAGTTCTTC.

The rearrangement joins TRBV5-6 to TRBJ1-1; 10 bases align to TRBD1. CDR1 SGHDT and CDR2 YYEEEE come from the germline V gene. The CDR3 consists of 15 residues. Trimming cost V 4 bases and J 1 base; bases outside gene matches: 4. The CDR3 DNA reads TGTGCCAGCAGCCCAAGGACAGGGGGGAACACTGAAGCTTTCTTT. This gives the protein CASSPRTGGNTEAFF. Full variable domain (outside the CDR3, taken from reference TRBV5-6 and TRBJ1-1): DAGVTQSPTHLIKTRGQQVTLRCSPKSGHDTVSWYQQALGQGPQFIFQYYEEEERQRGNFPDRFSGHQFPNYSSELNVNALLLGDSALYLCASSPRTGGNTEAFFGQGTRLTVV.

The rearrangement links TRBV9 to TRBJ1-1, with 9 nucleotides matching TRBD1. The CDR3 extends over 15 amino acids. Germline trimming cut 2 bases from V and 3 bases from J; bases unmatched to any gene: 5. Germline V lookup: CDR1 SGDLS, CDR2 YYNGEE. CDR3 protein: CASSVGDRGDTEAFF. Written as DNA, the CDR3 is TGTGCCAGCAGCGTGGGAGACAGGGGGGACACTGAAGCTTTCTTT.

In DNA, the CDR3 is TGTGCCAGCAGTGGGACAGGGGGGGGCTACACCTTC. Protein product: CASSGTGGGYTF. The chain links TRBV6-6 to TRBJ1-2; 11 bases are a match to TRBD1. Trimming cost V 5 bases and J 8 bases; bases outside gene matches: 1. This CDR3 has 12 amino acids. Germline V lookup: CDR1 MNHNY, CDR2 SVGAGI (reference sequence).

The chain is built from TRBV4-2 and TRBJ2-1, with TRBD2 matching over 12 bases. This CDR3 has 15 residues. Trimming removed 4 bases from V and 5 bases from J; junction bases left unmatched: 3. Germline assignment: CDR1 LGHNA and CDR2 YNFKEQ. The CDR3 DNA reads TGTGCCAGCAGCCCGGGACTAGCGGGTGACAATGAGCAGTTCTTC. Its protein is CASSPGLAGDNEQFF.

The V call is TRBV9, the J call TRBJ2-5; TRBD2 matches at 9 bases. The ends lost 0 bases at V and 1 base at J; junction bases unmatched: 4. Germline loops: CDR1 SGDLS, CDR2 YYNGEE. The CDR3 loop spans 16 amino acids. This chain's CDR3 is CASSVGAGGTQETQYF. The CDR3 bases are TGTGCCAGCAGCGTAGGGGCGGGAGGGACCCAAGAGACCCAGTACTTC.

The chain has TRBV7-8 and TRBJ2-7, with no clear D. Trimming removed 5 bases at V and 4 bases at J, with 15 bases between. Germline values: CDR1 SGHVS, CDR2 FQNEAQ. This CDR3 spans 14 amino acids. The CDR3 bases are TGTGCCAGCAGCATAGGGATCCAGAGGTACGAGCAGTACTTC. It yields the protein CASSIGIQRYEQYF.

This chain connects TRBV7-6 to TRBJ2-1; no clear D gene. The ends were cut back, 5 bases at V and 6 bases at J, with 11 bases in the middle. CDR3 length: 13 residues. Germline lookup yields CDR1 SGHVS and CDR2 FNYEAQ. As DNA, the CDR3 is TGTGCCAGCAGCCCCGAGTGGAGCAATGAGCAGTTCTTC. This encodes CASSPEWSNEQFF.

CDR3 DNA: TGCGCCAGCAGCATAGCGACAGGCTCGAACACCGGGGAGCTGTTTTTT. It is translated as CASSIATGSNTGELFF. The chain carries TRBV5-1 and TRBJ2-2, with a tentative D call TRBD1 (6 bases). The CDR3 sequence is 16 residues long. The V gene's germline CDR1 is SGHRS and CDR2 YFSETQ. The V and J ends lost 4 bases and 0 bases respectively, with 13 bases between them. The complete variable domain, with remaining parts taken from reference TRBV5-1 and TRBJ2-2, reads KAGVTQTPRYLIKTRGQQVTLSCSPISGHRSVSWYQQTPGQGLQFLFEYFSETQRNKGNFPGRFSGRQFSNSRSEMNVSTLELGDSALYLCASSIATGSNTGELFFGEGSRLTVL.

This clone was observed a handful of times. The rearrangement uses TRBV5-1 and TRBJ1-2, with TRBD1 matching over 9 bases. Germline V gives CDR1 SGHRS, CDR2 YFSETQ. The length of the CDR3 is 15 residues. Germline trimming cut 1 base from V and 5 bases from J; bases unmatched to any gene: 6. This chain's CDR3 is CASSLTGGSEYGYTF. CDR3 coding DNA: TGCGCCAGCAGCTTGACAGGGGGCAGTGAGTATGGCTACACCTTC. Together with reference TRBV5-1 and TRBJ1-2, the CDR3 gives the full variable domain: KAGVTQTPRYLIKTRGQQVTLSCSPISGHRSVSWYQQTPGQGLQFLFEYFSETQRNKGNFPGRFSGRQFSNSRSEMNVSTLELGDSALYLCASSLTGGSEYGYTFGSGTRLTVV.

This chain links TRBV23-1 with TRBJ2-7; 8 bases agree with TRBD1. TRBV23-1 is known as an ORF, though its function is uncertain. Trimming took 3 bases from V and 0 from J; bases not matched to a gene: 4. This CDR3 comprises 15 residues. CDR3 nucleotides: TGCGCCAGCAGTCACCGGGACAGGAGCTCCTACGAGCAGTACTTC. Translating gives CASSHRDRSSYEQYF.

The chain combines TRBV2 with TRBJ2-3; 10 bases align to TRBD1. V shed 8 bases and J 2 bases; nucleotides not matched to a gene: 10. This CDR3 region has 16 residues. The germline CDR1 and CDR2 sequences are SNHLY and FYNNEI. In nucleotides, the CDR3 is TGTGCCAGCTCGTTAACCGGGACAGGGGACACAGATACGCAGTATTTT. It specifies CASSLTGTGDTDTQYF.

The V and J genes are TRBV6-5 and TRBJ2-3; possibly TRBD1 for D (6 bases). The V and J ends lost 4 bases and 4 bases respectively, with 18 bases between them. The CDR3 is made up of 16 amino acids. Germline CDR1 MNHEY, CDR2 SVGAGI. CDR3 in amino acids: CASSSSGVHNADTQYF. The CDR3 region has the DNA TGTGCCAGCAGTTCTTCAGGGGTTCATAACGCAGATACGCAGTATTTT.

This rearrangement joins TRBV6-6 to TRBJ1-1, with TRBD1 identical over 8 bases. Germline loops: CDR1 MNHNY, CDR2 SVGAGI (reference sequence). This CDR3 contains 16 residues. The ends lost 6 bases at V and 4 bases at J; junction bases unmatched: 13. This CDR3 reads CASRHKRTGLVTEAFF. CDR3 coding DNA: TGTGCCAGCAGGCATAAACGGACAGGGTTAGTCACTGAAGCTTTCTTT.

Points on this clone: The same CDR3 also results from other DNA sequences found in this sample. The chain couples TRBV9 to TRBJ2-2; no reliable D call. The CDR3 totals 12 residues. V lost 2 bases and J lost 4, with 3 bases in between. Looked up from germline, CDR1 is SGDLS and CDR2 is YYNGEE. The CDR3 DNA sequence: TGTGCCAGCAGCGTCAGCACCGGGGAGCTGTTTTTT. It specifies CASSVSTGELFF.

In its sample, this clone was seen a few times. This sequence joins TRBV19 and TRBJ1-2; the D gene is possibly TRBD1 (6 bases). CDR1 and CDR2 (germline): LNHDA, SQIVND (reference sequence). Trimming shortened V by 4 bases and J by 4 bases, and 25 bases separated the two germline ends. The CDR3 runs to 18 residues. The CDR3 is CASSKGMSRDTRVYGYTF. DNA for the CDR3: TGTGCCAGTAGTAAGGGTATGTCAAGGGACACACGTGTCTATGGCTACACCTTC. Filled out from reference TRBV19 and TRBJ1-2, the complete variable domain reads DGGITQSPKYLFRKEGQNVTLSCEQNLNHDAMYWYRQDPGQGLRLIYYSQIVNDFQKGDIAEGYSVSREKKESFPLTVTSAQKNPTAFYLCASSKGMSRDTRVYGYTFGSGTRLTVV.

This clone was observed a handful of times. CDR3 DNA sequence: TGCGCCAGCAGGCTAACCCCGGGGGTCCAGAACACCGGGGAGCTGTTTTTT. Amino acid sequence: CASRLTPGVQNTGELFF. This rearrangement joins TRBV10-2 to TRBJ2-2; possible D gene TRBD2, 6 bases. The germline V and J ends were trimmed by 6 bases and 1 base, with 18 bases remaining between them. The germline CDR1 and CDR2 sequences are WSHSY and SAAADI. The CDR3 extends over 17 amino acids.

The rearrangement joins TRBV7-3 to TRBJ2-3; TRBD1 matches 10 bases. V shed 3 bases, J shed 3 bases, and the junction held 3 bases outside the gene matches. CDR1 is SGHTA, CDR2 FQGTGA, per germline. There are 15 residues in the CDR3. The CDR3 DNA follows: TGTGCCAGCAGCTTCGCGGGACAGGGGACAGATACGCAGTATTTT. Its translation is CASSFAGQGTDTQYF. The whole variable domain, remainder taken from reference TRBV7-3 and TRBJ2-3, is GAGVSQTPSNKVTEKGKYVELRCDPISGHTALYWYRQSLGQGPEFLIYFQGTGAADDSGLPNDRFFAVRPEGSVSTLKIQRTERGDSAVYLCASSFAGQGTDTQYFGPGTRLTVL.

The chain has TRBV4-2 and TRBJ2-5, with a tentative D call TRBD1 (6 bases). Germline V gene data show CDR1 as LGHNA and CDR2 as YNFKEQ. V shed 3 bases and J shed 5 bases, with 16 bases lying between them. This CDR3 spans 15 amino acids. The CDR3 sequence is CASSQGSGARETQYF. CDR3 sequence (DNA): TGTGCCAGCAGCCAGGGCTCAGGGGCCCGGGAGACCCAGTACTTC.